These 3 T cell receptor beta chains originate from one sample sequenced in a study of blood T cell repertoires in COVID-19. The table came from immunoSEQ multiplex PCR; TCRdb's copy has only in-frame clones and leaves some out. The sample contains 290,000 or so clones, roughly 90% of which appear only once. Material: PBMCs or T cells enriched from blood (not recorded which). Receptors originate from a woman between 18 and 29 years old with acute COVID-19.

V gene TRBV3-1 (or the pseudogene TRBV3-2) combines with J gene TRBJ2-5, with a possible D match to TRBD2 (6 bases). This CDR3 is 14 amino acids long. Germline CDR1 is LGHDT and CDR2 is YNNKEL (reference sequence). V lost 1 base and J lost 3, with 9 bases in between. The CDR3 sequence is CASSQAGGKETQYF. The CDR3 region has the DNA TGTGCCAGCAGCCAAGCCGGCGGGAAAGAGACCCAGTACTTC.

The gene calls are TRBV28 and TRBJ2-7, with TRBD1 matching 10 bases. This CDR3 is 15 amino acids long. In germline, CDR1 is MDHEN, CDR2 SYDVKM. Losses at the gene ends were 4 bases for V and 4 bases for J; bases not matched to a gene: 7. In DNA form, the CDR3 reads TGTGCCAGCAGTTCACCCGGGACAGGGGATTACGAGCAGTACTTC. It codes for CASSSPGTGDYEQYF.

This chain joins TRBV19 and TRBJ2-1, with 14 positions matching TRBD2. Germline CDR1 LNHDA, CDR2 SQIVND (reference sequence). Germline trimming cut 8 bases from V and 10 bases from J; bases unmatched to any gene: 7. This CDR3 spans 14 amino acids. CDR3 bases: TGTGCCAGTTCAAAGGGACTAGCGGGAGTAGAGCAGTTCTTC. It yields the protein CASSKGLAGVEQFF.